A selection of T cell receptor beta chains follows, all from one sample in a study of cytomegalovirus exposure and HLA in healthy donors. TCRdb's table, derived via immunoSEQ multiplex PCR, lists solely in-frame clones and lacks some. Of about 120,000 clones listed, approximately 83% are singletons. Specimen: PBMCs. The receptors shown here come from a woman aged 18-29 years in good health and CMV-seronegative. Both conserved end residues are part of each CDR3. The D gene is left open where the match is weak.

V gene: TRBV28
J gene: TRBJ2-7
D gene: .
CDR3 DNA: TGTGCCAGCAGTTTAGGTCGCGGTAGGTCCTACGAGCAGTACTTC
CDR3 protein: CASSLGRGRSYEQYF

V gene: TRBV5-4
J gene: TRBJ2-5
D gene: .
CDR3 DNA: TGTGCCAGCAGCTCCCCATTGGAGACCCAGTACTTC
CDR3 protein: CASSSPLETQYF

V gene: TRBV29-1
J gene: TRBJ2-5
D gene: .
CDR3 DNA: TGCAGCGTTGAAGTGGTCCAGCAAGAGACCCAGTACTTC
CDR3 protein: CSVEVVQQETQYF

V gene: TRBV19
J gene: TRBJ1-1
D gene: .
CDR3 DNA: TGTGCCAGTAGTGCAGGGGTTAACACTGAAGCTTTCTTT
CDR3 protein: CASSAGVNTEAFF

V gene: TRBV6-1
J gene: TRBJ2-7
D gene: TRBD2
CDR3 DNA: TGTGCCAGCGTGCTAGCGGAGTTCTACGAGCAGTACTTC
CDR3 protein: CASVLAEFYEQYF

V gene: TRBV19
J gene: TRBJ2-2
D gene: TRBD1
CDR3 DNA: TGTGCCAGTCGTTTGGTAGGGGGCTTAGCCGGGGAGCTGTTTTTT
CDR3 protein: CASRLVGGLAGELFF

V gene: TRBV2
J gene: TRBJ2-1
D gene: TRBD1
CDR3 DNA: TGTGCCAGCAGGAGTGAGCAGGGGGCCTACAATGAGCAGTTCTTC
CDR3 protein: CASRSEQGAYNEQFF

V gene: TRBV4-2
J gene: TRBJ2-5
D gene: .
CDR3 DNA: TGTGCCAGCAGCCAAGAGCGGGGCACTCCCCAAGAGACCCAGTACTTC
CDR3 protein: CASSQERGTPQETQYF

V gene: TRBV29-1
J gene: TRBJ1-3
D gene: .
CDR3 DNA: TGCAGCGTTGGAGGGTCTGGAAACACCATATATTTT
CDR3 protein: CSVGGSGNTIYF

V gene: TRBV28
J gene: TRBJ2-1
D gene: TRBD2
CDR3 DNA: TGTGCCAGCAGTTGGGGACTAGCGGGGGAATCCTACAATGAGCAGTTCTTC
CDR3 protein: CASSWGLAGESYNEQFF